The entry below describes one T cell receptor beta chain. The entry originates in a study of T-cell reconstitution after alpha-beta-depleted transplantation in children. For TCRbeta, the library was prepared with unique molecular identifiers. From the PCR reads, TCRdb called clonotypes with MiXCR, one entry per CDR3 protein. This table holds about 500,000 distinct CDR3 sequences, less than 35% found once. Germline CDR1 is SGHTA and CDR2 is FQGNSA. The V gene end was trimmed by 7 bases and the J gene end by 3 bases; junction bases not matched to a gene: 6. The CDR3 length is 14 residues. This TCR was sampled from a human donor who donated a stem cell graft to a child with aplastic anemia. The V gene is TRBV7-2, the J gene TRBJ2-3; 8 positions agree with TRBD2. This material consisted of PBMCs from the stem cell graft donor, taken from the stem cell graft. Here the CDR3 reads CASNPGLETDTQYF. CDR3 nucleotide sequence: TGTGCCAGCAACCCGGGACTAGAGACAGATACGCAGTATTTT.